Presented here are 7 T cell receptor beta chains from one specimen sequenced in a study of blood T cell repertoires in COVID-19. Clones were sequenced by immunoSEQ multiplex PCR, and TCRdb holds only the in-frame ones, with some missing. The sample lists approximately 250,000 clones; approximately 80% were seen once. The sequenced sample consisted of PBMCs or T cells enriched from blood (not recorded which). These receptors originate from a man aged 35-49 years who had recovered from COVID-19.

This clone was observed once. This chain links TRBV2 with TRBJ2-3; 11 bases align to TRBD2. CDR1 and CDR2 from the germline V gene are SNHLY and FYNNEI. The V gene end was trimmed by 5 bases and the J gene end by 4 bases; junction bases not matched to a gene: 5. The CDR3 length is 15 residues. CDR3 sequence: CASSPSGGKADTQYF. CDR3 coding DNA: TGTGCCAGCAGTCCTAGCGGGGGGAAAGCAGATACGCAGTATTTT.

This clone appeared a few times. This chain uses TRBV27 with TRBJ1-4; D may be TRBD1 (5 bases). The CDR3 runs to 15 residues. Trimming took off 6 bases at V and 3 bases at J, with 14 bases between the two ends. Germline CDR1 reads MNHEY; CDR2 reads SMNVEV (reference sequence). CDR3 sequence (DNA): TGTGCCAGCAGCAACCCCTGGGGGGCTAATGAAAAACTGTTTTTT. Amino acids: CASSNPWGANEKLFF.

This clone occurred once. V gene TRBV6-4 combines with J gene TRBJ2-3, with a weak D call TRBD1 (6 bases). The germline V gene encodes CDR1 MRHNA and CDR2 SNTAGT. Trimming shortened V by 6 bases and J by 0 bases, and 13 bases separated the two germline ends. This CDR3 contains 15 residues. The CDR3 sequence: CASRPDRTSTDTQYF. In DNA, the CDR3 is TGTGCCAGCAGGCCGGACAGAACTAGCACAGATACGCAGTATTTT.

The chain employs TRBV6-6 and TRBJ2-7; TRBD1 matches at 11 bases. This CDR3 region has 14 residues. Losses at the gene ends were 7 bases for V and 4 bases for J; bases not matched to a gene: 6. From germline, CDR1 is MNHNY and CDR2 SVGAGI (reference sequence). In DNA, the CDR3 is TGTGCCAGCATTTCGGGACAGGGGGGTTACGAGCAGTACTTC. Translated: CASISGQGGYEQYF.

This clone was picked up one time. This chain joins TRBV7-8 and TRBJ1-1; TRBD1 might be the D (5 bases). Trimming left V 5 bases short and J 11 bases short, with 18 bases between. The CDR3 is 13 residues long. Germline V gene sequence: CDR1 SGHVS, CDR2 FQNEAQ. The CDR3 DNA is TGTGCCAGCAGCGGGAGGGTTGGGGGAGTTGCTTTCTTT. This encodes CASSGRVGGVAFF.

In nucleotides, the CDR3 is TGTGCCAGCAGCGCACCGGGACAGGGGTTGGTCGGGGAGCTGTTTTTT. Its protein is CASSAPGQGLVGELFF. This sequence joins TRBV5-5 and TRBJ2-2; 10 nucleotides line up with TRBD1. Unmatched junction bases numbered 10, after V lost 4 bases and J lost 7 bases. This CDR3 spans 16 amino acids. CDR1 is SGHKS and CDR2 is YYEKEE in the germline V gene (reference sequence).

V gene TRBV2 combines with J gene TRBJ2-1; D is unresolved. Germline CDR1 reads SNHLY; CDR2 reads FYNNEI. Trimming removed 6 bases from V and 9 bases from J, with 9 bases in between. This CDR3 comprises 11 residues. The CDR3 reads CASRVRSEQFF. CDR3 sequence (DNA): TGTGCCAGCAGGGTCCGGAGTGAGCAGTTCTTC. The full variable domain, rest sourced from reference TRBV2 and TRBJ2-1, is EPEVTQTPSHQVTQMGQEVILRCVPISNHLYFYWYRQILGQKVEFLVSFYNNEISEKSEIFDDQFSVERPDGSNFTLKIRSTKLEDSAMYFCASRVRSEQFFGPGTRLTVL.